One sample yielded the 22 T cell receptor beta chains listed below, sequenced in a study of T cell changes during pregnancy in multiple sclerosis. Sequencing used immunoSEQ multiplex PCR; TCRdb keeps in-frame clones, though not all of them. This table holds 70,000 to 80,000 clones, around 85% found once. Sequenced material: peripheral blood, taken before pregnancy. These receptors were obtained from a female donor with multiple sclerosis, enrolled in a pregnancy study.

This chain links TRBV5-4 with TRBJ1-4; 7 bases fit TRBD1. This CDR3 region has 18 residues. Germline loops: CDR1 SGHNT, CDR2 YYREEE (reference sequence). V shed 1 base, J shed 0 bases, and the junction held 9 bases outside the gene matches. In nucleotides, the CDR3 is TGTGCCAGCAGCTTGAAGACAGGGCTAGGGGCAACTAATGAAAAACTGTTTTTT. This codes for CASSLKTGLGATNEKLFF.

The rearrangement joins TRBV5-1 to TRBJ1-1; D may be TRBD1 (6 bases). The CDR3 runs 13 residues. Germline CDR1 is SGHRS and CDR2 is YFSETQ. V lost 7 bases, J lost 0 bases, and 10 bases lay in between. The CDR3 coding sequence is TGCGCCAGCGGGCAGGGGATGAACACTGAAGCTTTCTTT. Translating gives CASGQGMNTEAFF.

The CDR3 reads CASSSQGAELFF. The CDR3 DNA is TGTGCCAGCAGTTCACAGGGGGCTGAACTGTTTTTT. V is TRBV27 and J is TRBJ1-4; 9 nucleotides align to TRBD1. The ends lost 4 bases at V and 12 bases at J; junction bases unmatched: 3. The CDR3 length is 12 residues. CDR1 is MNHEY and CDR2 is SMNVEV in the germline V gene (reference sequence).

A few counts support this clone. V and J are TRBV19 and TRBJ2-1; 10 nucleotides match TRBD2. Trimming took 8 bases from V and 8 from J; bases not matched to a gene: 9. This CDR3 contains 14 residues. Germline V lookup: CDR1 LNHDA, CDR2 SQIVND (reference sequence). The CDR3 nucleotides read TGTGCCAGTCTAGCGGGGGCCATGAAGGATGAGCAGTTCTTC. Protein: CASLAGAMKDEQFF.

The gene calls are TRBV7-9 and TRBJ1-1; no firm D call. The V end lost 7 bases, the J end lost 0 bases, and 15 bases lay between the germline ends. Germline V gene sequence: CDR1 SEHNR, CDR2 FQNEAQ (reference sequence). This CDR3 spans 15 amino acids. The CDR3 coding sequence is TGTGCCAGCACCTCGGGAGGGATCCTGAACACTGAAGCTTTCTTT. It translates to CASTSGGILNTEAFF.

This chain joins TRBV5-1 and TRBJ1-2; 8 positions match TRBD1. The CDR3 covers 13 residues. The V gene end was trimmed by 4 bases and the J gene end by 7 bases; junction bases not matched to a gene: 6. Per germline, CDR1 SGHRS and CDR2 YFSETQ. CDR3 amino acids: CASSPTGGGGYTF. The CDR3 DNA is TGCGCCAGCAGCCCAACAGGGGGTGGTGGCTACACCTTC.

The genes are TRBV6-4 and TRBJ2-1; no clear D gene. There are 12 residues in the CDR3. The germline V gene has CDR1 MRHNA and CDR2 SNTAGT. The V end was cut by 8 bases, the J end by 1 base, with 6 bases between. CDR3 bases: TGTGCCAGCCCTAGTTCCTACAATGAGCAGTTCTTC. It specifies CASPSSYNEQFF.

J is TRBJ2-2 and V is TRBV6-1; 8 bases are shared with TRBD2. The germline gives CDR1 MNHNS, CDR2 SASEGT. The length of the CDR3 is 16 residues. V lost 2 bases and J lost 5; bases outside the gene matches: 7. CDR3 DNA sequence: TGTGCCAGCAGTGAACGCGCGACTAGCGTGACCGGGGAGCTGTTTTTT. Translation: CASSERATSVTGELFF.

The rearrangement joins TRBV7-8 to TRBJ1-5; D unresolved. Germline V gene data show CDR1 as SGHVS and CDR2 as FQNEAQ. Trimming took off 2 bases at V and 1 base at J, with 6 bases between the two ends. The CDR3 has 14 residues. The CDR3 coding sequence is TGTGCCAGCAGCTTAAGAGGGAGCAATCAGCCCCAGCATTTT. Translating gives CASSLRGSNQPQHF.

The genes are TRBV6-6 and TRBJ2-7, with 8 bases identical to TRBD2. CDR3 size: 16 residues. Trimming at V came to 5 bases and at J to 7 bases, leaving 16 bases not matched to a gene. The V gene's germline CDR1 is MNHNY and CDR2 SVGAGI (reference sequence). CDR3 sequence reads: CASSRMGTGGPGEQYF. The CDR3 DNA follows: TGTGCCAGCAGTCGAATGGGAACGGGAGGGCCCGGAGAGCAGTACTTC.

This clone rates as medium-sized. The CDR3 bases are TGTGCCAGCAAGCCAGGGGGCTCAGGACGAAATTCACCCCTCCACTTT. Translating gives CASKPGGSGRNSPLHF. The J gene is TRBJ1-6, the V gene TRBV2; TRBD1 aligns across 8 bases. The CDR3 runs 16 residues. CDR1 and CDR2 (germline): SNHLY, FYNNEI. Unmatched junction bases numbered 12, after V lost 7 bases and J lost 7 bases.

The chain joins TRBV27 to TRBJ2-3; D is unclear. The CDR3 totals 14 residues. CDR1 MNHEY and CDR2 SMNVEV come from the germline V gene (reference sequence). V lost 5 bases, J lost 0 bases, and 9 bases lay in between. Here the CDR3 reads CASSTNPSTDTQYF. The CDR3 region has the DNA TGTGCCAGCAGTACAAACCCTAGCACAGATACGCAGTATTTT.

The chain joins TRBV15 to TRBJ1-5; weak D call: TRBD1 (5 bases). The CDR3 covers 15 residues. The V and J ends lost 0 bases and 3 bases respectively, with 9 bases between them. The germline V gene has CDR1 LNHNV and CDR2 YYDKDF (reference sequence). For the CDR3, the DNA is TGTGCCACCAGCAGAGATCGACAGACCAATCAGCCCCAGCATTTT. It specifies CATSRDRQTNQPQHF.

Here the CDR3 reads CASTRDSAYEQYF. CDR3 coding DNA: TGCGCCAGCACCAGGGACTCGGCCTACGAGCAGTACTTC. V gene TRBV5-1 combines with J gene TRBJ2-7; TRBD2 might be the D (6 bases). The V gene's germline CDR1 is SGHRS and CDR2 YFSETQ. CDR3 length: 13 amino acids. Trimming left V 6 bases short and J 2 bases short, with 12 bases between.

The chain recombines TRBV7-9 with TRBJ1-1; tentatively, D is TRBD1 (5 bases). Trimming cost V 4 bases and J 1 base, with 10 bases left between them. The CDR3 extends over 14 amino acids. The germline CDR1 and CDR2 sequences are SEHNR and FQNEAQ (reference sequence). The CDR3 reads CASSSDDRNTEAFF. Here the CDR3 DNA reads TGTGCCAGCAGCTCGGACGACAGGAACACTGAAGCTTTCTTT.

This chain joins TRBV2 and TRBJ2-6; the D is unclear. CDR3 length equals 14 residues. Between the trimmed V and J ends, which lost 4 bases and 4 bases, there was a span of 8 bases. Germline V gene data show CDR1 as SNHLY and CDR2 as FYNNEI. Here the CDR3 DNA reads TGTGCCAGCAGTGCAGTTTCAGGGGCCAACGTCCTGACTTTC. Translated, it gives CASSAVSGANVLTF.

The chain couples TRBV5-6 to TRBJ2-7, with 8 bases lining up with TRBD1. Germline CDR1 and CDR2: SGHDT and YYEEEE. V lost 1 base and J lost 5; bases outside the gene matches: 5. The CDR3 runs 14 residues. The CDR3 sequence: CASSLTDRVHEQYF. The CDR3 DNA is TGTGCCAGCAGCTTGACGGACAGGGTCCACGAGCAGTACTTC.

The CDR3 here is CASSSPPNEKLFF. The CDR3 nucleotides read TGTGCCAGTTCTTCCCCCCCGAATGAAAAACTGTTTTTT. J is TRBJ1-4 and V is TRBV9; D uncertain. Germline assignment: CDR1 SGDLS and CDR2 YYNGEE. The CDR3 length is 13 residues. Between the trimmed V and J ends, which lost 8 bases and 5 bases, there was a span of 13 bases.

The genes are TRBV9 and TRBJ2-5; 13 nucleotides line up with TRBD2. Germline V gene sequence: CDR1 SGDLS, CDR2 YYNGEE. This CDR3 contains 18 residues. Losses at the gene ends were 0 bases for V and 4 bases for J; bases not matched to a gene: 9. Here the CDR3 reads CASSVGTSGGSQGETQYF. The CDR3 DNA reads TGTGCCAGCAGCGTAGGGACTAGCGGGGGCTCCCAGGGAGAGACCCAGTACTTC.

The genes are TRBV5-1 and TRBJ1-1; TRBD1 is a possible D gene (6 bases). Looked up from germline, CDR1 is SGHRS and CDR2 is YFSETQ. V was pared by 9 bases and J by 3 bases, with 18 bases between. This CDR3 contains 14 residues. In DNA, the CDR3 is TGCGCCACCTCAAAGGGGGTATTGGACACTGAAGCTTTCTTT. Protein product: CATSKGVLDTEAFF.

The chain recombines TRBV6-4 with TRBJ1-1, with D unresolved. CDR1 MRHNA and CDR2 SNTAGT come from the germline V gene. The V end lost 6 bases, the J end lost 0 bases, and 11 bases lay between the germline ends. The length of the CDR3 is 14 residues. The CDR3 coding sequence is TGTGCCAGCAGCCAAACCTATTTGAACACTGAAGCTTTCTTT. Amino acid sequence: CASSQTYLNTEAFF.

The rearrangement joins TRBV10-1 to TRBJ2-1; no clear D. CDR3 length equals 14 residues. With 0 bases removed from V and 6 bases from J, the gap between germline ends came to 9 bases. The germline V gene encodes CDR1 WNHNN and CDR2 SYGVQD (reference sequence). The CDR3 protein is CASSESMAVNEQFF. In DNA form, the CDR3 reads TGCGCCAGCAGTGAGTCAATGGCGGTCAATGAGCAGTTCTTC.